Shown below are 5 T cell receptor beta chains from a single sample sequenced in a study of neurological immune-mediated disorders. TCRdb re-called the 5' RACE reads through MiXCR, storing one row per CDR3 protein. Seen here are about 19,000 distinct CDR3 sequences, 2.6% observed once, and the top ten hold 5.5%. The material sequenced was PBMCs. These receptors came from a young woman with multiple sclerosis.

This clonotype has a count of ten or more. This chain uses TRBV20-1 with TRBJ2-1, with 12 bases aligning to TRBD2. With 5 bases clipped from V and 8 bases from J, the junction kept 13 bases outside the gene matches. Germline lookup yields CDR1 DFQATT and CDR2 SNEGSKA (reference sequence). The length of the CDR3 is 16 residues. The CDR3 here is CSAHTRLAGAYDEQFF. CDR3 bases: TGCAGTGCTCACACACGACTAGCGGGGGCTTACGATGAGCAGTTCTTC.

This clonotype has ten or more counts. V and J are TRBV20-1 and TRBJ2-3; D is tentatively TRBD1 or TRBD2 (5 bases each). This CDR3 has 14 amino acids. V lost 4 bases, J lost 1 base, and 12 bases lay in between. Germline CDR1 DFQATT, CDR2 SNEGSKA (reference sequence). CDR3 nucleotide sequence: TGCAGTGCTACCCGGGACGGGGGCACAGATACGCAGTATTTT. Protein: CSATRDGGTDTQYF.

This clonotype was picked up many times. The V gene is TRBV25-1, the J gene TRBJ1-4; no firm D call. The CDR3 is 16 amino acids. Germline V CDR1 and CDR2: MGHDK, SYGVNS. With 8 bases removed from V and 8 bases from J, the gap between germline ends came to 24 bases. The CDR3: CASAGPQRVGREKLFF. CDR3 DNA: TGTGCCAGCGCTGGACCCCAACGCGTAGGACGAGAAAAACTGTTTTTT.

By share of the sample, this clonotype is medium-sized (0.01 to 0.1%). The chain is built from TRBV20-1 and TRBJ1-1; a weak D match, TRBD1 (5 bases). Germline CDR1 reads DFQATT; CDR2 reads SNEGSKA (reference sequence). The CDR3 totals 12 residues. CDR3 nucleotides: TGCAGCACAAACAGGCTGAACACTGAAGCTTTCTTT. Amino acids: CSTNRLNTEAFF.

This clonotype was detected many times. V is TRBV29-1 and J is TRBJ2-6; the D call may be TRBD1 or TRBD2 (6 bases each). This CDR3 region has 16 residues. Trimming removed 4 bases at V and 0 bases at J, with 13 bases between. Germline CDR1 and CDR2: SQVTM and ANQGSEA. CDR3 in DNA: TGCAGCGTTGGGGAGGACAGCTACTCTGGGGCCAACGTCCTGACTTTC. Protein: CSVGEDSYSGANVLTF.